This entry lists 3 T cell receptor beta chains sequenced from one sample in a study of blood T cells in healthy people across ages. Together with a sample-barcoded 5' primer, a J-beta primer mix was included in a second PCR lasting about 7 to 11 cycles. MiXCR, run by TCRdb on the 5' RACE reads, gives a single entry per CDR3 protein. Of fewer than 750,000 distinct CDR3 sequences in the sample, more than 45% were seen once. What was sequenced was blood. These receptor sequences come from an elderly woman in good health.

About this clonotype itself: This may stem from a read error, because a much larger clone lies one nucleotide away. The chain couples TRBV2 to TRBJ2-5, with a weak D call TRBD1 (5 bases). Germline V lookup: CDR1 SNHLY, CDR2 FYNNEI. The V end was cut by 2 bases, the J end by 4 bases, with 11 bases between. CDR3 length equals 14 residues. As DNA, the CDR3 is TGTGCCAGCAGTGAAAGCTCCCAGGGAGAGACCCAGTACTTC. It is translated as CASSESSQGETQYF.

J is TRBJ2-7 and V is TRBV10-2; 11 nucleotides align to TRBD2. V shed 2 bases and J 2 bases; nucleotides not matched to a gene: 2. CDR3 length: 15 amino acids. The germline V gene has CDR1 WSHSY and CDR2 SAAADI. Written as DNA, the CDR3 is TGCGCCAGCAGTGAGCTAGCGGGAGGTACCTACGAGCAGTACTTC. This encodes CASSELAGGTYEQYF.

For the CDR3, the DNA is TGTGCCAGCAGCCCCCAGCTAGGTTACGAGCAGTACTTC. It codes for CASSPQLGYEQYF. V is TRBV9 and J is TRBJ2-7; D is undetermined. CDR3 length: 13 residues. V was trimmed by 4 bases and J by 4 bases, leaving 12 bases between them. Germline CDR1 reads SGDLS; CDR2 reads YYNGEE. The full variable domain, its missing parts supplied by reference TRBV9 and TRBJ2-7, is DSGVTQTPKHLITATGQRVTLRCSPRSGDLSVYWYQQSLDQGLQFLIQYYNGEERAKGNILERFSAQQFPDLHSELNLSSLELGDSALYFCASSPQLGYEQYFGPGTRLTVT.